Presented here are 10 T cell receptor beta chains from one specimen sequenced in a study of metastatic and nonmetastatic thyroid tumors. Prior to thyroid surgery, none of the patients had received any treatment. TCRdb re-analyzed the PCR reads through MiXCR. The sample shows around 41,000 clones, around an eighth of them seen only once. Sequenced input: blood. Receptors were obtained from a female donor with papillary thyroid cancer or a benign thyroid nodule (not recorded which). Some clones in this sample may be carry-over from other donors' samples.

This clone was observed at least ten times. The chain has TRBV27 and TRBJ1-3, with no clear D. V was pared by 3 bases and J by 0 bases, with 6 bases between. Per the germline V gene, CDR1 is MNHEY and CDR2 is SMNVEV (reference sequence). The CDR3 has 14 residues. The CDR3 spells CASSFRSSGNTIYF. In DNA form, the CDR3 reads TGTGCCAGCAGTTTCCGGAGCTCTGGAAACACCATATATTTT.

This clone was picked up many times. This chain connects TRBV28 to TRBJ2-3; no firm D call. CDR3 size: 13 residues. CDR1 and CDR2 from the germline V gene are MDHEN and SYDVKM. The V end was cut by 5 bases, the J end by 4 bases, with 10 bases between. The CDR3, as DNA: TGTGCCAGCAGTCCCCTTGGTGCAGATACGCAGTATTTT. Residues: CASSPLGADTQYF.

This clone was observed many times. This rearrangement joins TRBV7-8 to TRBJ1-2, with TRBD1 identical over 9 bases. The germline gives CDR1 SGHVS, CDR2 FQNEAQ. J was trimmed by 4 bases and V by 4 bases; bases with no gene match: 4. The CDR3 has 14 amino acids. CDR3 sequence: CASSWGQGIYGYTF. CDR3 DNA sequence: TGTGCCAGCAGCTGGGGACAGGGAATCTATGGCTACACCTTC.

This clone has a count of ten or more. DNA of the CDR3: TGTGCCAGCAGCGGGGGACTAGCGGGACTTGGAGATACGCAGTATTTT. Encoded protein: CASSGGLAGLGDTQYF. The chain couples TRBV11-1 to TRBJ2-3; 13 bases fit TRBD2. The CDR3 runs 16 residues. The ends lost 5 bases at V and 5 bases at J; junction bases unmatched: 7. Germline CDR1 SGHAT, CDR2 FQDESV (reference sequence).

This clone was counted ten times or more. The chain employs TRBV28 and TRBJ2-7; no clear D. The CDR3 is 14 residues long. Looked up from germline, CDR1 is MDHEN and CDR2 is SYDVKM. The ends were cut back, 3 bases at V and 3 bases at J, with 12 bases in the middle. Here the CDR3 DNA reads TGTGCCAGCAGTTTGGGGTTGGGTTACTACGAGCAGTACTTC. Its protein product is CASSLGLGYYEQYF.

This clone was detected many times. The CDR3, as DNA: TGTGCCAGCAGCCAAGGCCGTGGAAACACCATATATTTT. It specifies CASSQGRGNTIYF. The chain links TRBV3-1 to TRBJ1-3; D gene uncertain. The germline V gene encodes CDR1 LGHDT and CDR2 YNNKEL (reference sequence). Trimming removed 1 base from V and 3 bases from J, with 4 bases in between. The CDR3 consists of 13 residues. The whole variable domain, filled in from reference TRBV3-1 and TRBJ1-3, reads DTAVSQTPKYLVTQMGNDKSIKCEQNLGHDTMYWYKQDSKKFLKIMFSYNNKELIINETVPNRFSPKSPDKAHLNLHINSLELGDSAVYFCASSQGRGNTIYFGEGSWLTVV.

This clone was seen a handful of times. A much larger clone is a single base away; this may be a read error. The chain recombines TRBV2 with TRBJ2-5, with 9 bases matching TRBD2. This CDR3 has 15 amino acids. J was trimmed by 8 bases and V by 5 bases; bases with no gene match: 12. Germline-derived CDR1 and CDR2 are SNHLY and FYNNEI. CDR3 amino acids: CASSQMAGGVDTQYF. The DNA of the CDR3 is TGTGCCAGCAGTCAGATGGCGGGGGGGGTAGATACCCAGTACTTC.

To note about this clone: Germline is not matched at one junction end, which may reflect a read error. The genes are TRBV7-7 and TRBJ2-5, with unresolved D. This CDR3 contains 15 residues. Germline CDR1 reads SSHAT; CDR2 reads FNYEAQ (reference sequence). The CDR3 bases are TGTGCTAGCAGCCGAAATCCCGGAGCCCAAGAGACCCAGTACTTC. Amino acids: CASSRNPGAQETQYF.

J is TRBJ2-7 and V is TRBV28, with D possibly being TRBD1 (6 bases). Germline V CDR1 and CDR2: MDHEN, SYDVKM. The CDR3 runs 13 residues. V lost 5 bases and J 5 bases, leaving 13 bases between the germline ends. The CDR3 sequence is CASSVQGIHEQYF. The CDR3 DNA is TGTGCCAGCAGTGTACAGGGTATCCACGAGCAGTACTTC.

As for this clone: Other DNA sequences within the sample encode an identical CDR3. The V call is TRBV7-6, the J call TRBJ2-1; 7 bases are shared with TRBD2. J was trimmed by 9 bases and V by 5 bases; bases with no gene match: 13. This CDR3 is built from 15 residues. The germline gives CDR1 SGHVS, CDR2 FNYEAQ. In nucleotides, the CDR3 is TGTGCCAGCAGCGCCACTAGTGGGAGGGCAGGTGAGCAGTTCTTC. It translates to CASSATSGRAGEQFF.